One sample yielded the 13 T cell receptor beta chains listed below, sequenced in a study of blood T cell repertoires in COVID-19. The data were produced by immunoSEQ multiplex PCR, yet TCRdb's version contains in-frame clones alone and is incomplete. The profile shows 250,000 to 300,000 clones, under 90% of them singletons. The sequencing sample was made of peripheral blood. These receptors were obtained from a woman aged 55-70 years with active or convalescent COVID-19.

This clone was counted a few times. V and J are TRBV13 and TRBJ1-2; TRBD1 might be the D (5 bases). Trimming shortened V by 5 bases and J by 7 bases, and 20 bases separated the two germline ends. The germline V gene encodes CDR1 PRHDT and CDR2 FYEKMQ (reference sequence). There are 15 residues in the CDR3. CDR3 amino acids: CASSPPSRGDGGYTF. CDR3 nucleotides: TGTGCCAGCAGCCCCCCTAGCCGGGGGGACGGTGGCTACACCTTC. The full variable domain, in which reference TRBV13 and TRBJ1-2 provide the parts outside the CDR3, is AAGVIQSPRHLIKEKRETATLKCYPIPRHDTVYWYQQGPGQDPQFLISFYEKMQSDKGSIPDRFSAQQFSDYHSELNMSSLELGDSALYFCASSPPSRGDGGYTFGSGTRLTVV.

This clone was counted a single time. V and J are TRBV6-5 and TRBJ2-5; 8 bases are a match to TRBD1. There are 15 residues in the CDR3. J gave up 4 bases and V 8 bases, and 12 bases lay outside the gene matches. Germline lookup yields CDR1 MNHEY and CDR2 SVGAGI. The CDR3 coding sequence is TGTGCCAGCGGGGGCCCGGCAGGGGGCCGAGAGACCCAGTACTTC. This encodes CASGGPAGGRETQYF.

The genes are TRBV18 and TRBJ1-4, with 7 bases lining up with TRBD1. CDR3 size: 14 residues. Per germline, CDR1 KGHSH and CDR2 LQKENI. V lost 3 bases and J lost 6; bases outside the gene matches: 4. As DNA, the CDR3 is TGTGCCAGCTCACCGACAGGGACACATGAAAAACTGTTTTTT. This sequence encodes CASSPTGTHEKLFF.

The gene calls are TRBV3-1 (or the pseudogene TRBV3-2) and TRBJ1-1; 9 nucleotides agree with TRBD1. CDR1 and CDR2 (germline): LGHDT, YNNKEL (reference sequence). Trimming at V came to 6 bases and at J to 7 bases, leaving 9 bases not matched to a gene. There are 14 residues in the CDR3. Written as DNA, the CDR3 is TGTGCCAGCAGTTACAAGGACAGGGGAAGTGAAGCTTTCTTT. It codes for CASSYKDRGSEAFF.

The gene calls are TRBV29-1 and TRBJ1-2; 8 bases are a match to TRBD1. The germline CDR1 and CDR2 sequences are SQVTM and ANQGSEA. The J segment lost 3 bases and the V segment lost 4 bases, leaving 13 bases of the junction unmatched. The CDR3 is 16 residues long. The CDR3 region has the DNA TGCAGCGTTGTTTGGCAGGGGGCAGGGCAGGACTATGGCTACACCTTC. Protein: CSVVWQGAGQDYGYTF.

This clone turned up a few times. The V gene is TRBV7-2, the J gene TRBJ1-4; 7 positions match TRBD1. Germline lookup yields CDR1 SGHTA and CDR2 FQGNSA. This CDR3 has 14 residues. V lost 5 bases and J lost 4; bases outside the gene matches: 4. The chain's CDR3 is CASSARDSNEKLFF. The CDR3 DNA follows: TGTGCCAGCAGCGCCCGGGACAGTAATGAAAAACTGTTTTTT.

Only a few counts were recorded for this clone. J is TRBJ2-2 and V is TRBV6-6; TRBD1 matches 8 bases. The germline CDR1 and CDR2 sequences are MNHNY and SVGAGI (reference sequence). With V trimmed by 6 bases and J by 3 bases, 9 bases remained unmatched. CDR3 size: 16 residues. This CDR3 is CASSNRQGTDTGELFF. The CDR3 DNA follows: TGTGCCAGCAGCAATCGACAGGGGACGGACACCGGGGAGCTGTTTTTT.

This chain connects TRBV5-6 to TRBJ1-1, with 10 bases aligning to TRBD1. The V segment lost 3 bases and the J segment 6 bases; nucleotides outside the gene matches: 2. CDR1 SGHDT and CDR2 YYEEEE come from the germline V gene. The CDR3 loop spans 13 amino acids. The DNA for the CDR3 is TGTGCCAGCAGCTGGGACAGGGGCGCTGAAGCTTTCTTT. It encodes CASSWDRGAEAFF. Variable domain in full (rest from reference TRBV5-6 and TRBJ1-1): DAGVTQSPTHLIKTRGQQVTLRCSPKSGHDTVSWYQQALGQGPQFIFQYYEEEERQRGNFPDRFSGHQFPNYSSELNVNALLLGDSALYLCASSWDRGAEAFFGQGTRLTVV.

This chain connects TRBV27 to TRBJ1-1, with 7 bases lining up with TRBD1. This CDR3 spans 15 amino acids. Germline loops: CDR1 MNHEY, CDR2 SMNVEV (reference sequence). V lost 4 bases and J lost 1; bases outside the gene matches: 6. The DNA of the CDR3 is TGTGCCAGCAGTTCGGGACAGTCCAGGAACACTGAAGCTTTCTTT. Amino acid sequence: CASSSGQSRNTEAFF.

The CDR3 reads CASSPQQGARNEQFF. The CDR3 DNA reads TGTGCCAGCTCACCACAACAGGGGGCGAGAAATGAGCAGTTCTTC. The gene calls are TRBV18 and TRBJ2-1; TRBD1 matches at 9 bases. Germline values: CDR1 KGHSH, CDR2 LQKENI. The CDR3 is made up of 15 amino acids. V shed 1 base and J 7 bases; nucleotides not matched to a gene: 5.

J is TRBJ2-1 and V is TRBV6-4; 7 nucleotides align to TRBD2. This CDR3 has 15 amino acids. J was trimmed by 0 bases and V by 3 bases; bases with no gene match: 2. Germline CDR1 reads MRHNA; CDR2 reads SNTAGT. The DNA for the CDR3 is TGTGCCAGCAGTGAGGCTAGCGGCTCCTACAATGAGCAGTTCTTC. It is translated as CASSEASGSYNEQFF.

The CDR3 DNA sequence: TGTGCCAGCAGTGAAGCAGGGGCCGGAAACACCATATATTTT. Its protein product is CASSEAGAGNTIYF. V gene TRBV2 combines with J gene TRBJ1-3, with D possibly being TRBD1 (5 bases). Trimming left V 0 bases short and J 4 bases short, with 7 bases between. Germline V gene lookup returns CDR1 SNHLY and CDR2 FYNNEI. CDR3 length: 14 residues.

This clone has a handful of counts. The CDR3 loop is CASSKASSGDEQYF. DNA for the CDR3: TGTGCCAGCAGCAAAGCCTCTAGCGGGGATGAGCAGTACTTC. The J gene is TRBJ2-7, the V gene TRBV3-1 (or the pseudogene TRBV3-2); TRBD2 matches 9 bases. Germline values: CDR1 LGHDT, CDR2 YNNKEL (reference sequence). With V trimmed by 5 bases and J by 7 bases, 9 bases remained unmatched. This CDR3 comprises 14 residues.